The present TCR beta chain was sequenced within a study of control samples from healthy donors and cancer patients. The V and J ends lost 4 bases and 6 bases respectively, with 15 bases between them. The CDR3 length is 14 residues. Germline V gives CDR1 SEHNR, CDR2 FQNEAQ (reference sequence). TCRdb keeps only in-frame clones here, not all; method: immunoSEQ multiplex PCR. In the table there are about 100,000 clones, 87% of which are singletons. This TCR was recovered from a woman aged 45-59 years in good health. The chain carries TRBV7-9 and TRBJ1-2, with D hard to call. Sequenced: blood. The chain's CDR3 is CASSSSTLLHGYTF. The CDR3 DNA follows: TGTGCCAGCAGCTCAAGCACACTGTTACATGGCTACACCTTC.